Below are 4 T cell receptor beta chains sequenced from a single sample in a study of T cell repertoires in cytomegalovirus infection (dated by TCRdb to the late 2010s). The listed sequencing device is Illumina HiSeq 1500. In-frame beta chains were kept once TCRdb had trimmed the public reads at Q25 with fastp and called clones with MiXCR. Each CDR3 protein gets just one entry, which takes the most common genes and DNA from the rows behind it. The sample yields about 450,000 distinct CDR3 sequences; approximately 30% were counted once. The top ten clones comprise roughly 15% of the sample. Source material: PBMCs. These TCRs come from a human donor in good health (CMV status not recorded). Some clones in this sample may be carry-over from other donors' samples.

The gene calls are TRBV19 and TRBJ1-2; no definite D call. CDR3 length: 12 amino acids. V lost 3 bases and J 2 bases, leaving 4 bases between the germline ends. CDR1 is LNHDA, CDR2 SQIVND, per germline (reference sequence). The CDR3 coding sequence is TGTGCCAGTAGTATGGTAAACTATGGCTACACCTTC. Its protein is CASSMVNYGYTF.

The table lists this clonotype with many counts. CDR3 DNA: TGTGCCAGCAGCCCCCCCCGGGTCGCGGGGGCCAACGAGCAGTTCTTC. It specifies CASSPPRVAGANEQFF. The rearrangement uses TRBV11-2 and TRBJ2-1, with D tentatively TRBD2 (7 bases). Germline CDR1 reads SGHAT; CDR2 reads FQNNGV. Deletions cut 5 bases from V and 10 bases from J, with 24 bases between. CDR3 size: 16 residues.

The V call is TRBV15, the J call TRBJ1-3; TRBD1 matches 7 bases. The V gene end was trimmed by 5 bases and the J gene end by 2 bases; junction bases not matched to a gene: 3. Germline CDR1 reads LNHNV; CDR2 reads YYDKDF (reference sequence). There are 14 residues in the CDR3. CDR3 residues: CATSPGGPGNTIYF. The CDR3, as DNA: TGTGCCACCAGCCCAGGGGGACCTGGAAACACCATATATTTT.

The CDR3 protein is CASSCPRGGADTEAFF. The CDR3 DNA is TGTGCCAGCAGCTGTCCCCGAGGGGGGGCTGACACTGAAGCTTTCTTT. The chain combines TRBV7-2 with TRBJ1-1, with D possibly TRBD1 on 6 matching bases. Germline V gene data show CDR1 as SGHTA and CDR2 as FQGNSA. The CDR3 is 16 residues long. With 4 bases removed from V and 3 bases from J, the gap between germline ends came to 18 bases.